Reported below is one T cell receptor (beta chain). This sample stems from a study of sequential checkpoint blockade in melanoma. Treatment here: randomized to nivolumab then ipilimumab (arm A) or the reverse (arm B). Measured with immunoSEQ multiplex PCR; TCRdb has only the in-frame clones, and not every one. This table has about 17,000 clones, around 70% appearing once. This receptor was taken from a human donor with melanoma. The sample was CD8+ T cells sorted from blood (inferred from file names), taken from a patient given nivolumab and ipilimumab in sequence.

The CDR3 nucleotides are TGTGCCAGCAGCTTAGGCGGGACAGGGGCTGGAAACACCATATATTTT. Translation: CASSLGGTGAGNTIYF. The chain recombines TRBV7-6 with TRBJ1-3; 10 nucleotides agree with TRBD1. The J segment lost 2 bases and the V segment lost 1 base, leaving 2 bases of the junction unmatched. CDR1 and CDR2 from the germline V gene are SGHVS and FNYEAQ. The CDR3 is 16 residues long.